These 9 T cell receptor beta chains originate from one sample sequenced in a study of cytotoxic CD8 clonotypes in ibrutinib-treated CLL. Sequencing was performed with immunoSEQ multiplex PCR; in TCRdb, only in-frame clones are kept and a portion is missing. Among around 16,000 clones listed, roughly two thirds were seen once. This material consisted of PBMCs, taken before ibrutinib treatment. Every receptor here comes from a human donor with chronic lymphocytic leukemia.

The CDR3 DNA follows: TGTGCCATCAGAGCCGGGACGGTAGTCAACACTGAAGCTTTCTTT. Protein sequence: CAIRAGTVVNTEAFF. The chain joins TRBV10-3 to TRBJ1-1; D might be TRBD1 (5 bases). This CDR3 is built from 15 residues. The V gene's germline CDR1 is ENHRY and CDR2 SYGVKD. With 6 bases removed from V and 2 bases from J, the gap between germline ends came to 16 bases.

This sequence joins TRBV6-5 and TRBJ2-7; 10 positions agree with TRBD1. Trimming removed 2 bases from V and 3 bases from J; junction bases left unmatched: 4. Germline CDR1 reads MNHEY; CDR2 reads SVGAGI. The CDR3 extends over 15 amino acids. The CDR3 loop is CASSYGTGVIYEQYF. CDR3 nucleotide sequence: TGTGCCAGCAGTTACGGGACAGGGGTCATCTACGAGCAGTACTTC.

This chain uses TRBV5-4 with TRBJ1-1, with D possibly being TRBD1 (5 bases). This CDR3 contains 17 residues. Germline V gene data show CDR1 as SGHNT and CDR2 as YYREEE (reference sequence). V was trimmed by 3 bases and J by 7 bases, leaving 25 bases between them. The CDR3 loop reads CASSSIGQLAKFSEAFF. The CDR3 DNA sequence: TGTGCCAGCAGCTCAATCGGACAACTCGCAAAATTTAGTGAAGCTTTCTTT.

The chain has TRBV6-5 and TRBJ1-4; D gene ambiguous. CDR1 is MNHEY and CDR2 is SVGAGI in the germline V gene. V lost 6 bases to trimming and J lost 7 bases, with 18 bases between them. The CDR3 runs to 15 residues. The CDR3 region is CASSQGLPGSEKLFF. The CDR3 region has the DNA TGTGCCAGCAGCCAAGGGCTCCCTGGGAGTGAAAAACTGTTTTTT.

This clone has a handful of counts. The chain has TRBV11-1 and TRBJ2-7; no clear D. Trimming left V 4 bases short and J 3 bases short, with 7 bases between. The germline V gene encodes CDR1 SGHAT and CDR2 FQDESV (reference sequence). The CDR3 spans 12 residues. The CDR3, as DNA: TGTGCCAGCAGCTCCCTGTACTACGAGCAGTACTTC. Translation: CASSSLYYEQYF. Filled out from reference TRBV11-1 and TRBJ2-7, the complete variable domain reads EAEVAQSPRYKITEKSQAVAFWCDPISGHATLYWYRQILGQGPELLVQFQDESVVDDSQLPKDRFSAERLKGVDSTLKIQPAELGDSAMYLCASSSLYYEQYFGPGTRLTVT.

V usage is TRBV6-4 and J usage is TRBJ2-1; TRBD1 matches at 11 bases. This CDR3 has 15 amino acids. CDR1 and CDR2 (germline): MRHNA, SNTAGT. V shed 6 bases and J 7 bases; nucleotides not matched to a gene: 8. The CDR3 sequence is CASSDRTGGGNEQFF. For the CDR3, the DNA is TGTGCCAGCAGCGATCGGACAGGGGGCGGGAATGAGCAGTTCTTC.

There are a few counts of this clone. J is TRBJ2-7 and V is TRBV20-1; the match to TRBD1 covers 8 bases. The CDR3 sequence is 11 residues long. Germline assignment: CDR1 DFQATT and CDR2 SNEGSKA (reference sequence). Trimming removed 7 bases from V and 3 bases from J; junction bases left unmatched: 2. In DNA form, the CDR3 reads TGCAGTGTACAGGGGGACTACGAGCAGTACTTC. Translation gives CSVQGDYEQYF.

As DNA, the CDR3 is TGTGCCAGTAGTATATCGTGGGGACCTGGAAACACCATATATTTT. It yields the protein CASSISWGPGNTIYF. This chain uses TRBV19 with TRBJ1-3; D may be TRBD1 (5 bases). With 2 bases removed from V and 2 bases from J, the gap between germline ends came to 10 bases. The CDR3 is 15 amino acids. CDR1 and CDR2 from the germline V gene are LNHDA and SQIVND (reference sequence).

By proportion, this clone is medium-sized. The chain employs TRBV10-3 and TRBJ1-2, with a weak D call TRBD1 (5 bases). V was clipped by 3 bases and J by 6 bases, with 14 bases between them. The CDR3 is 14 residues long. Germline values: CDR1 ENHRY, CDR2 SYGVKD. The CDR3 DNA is TGTGCCATCAGTGAAGCAGGGAGGGCGGATGGCTACACCTTC. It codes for CAISEAGRADGYTF.